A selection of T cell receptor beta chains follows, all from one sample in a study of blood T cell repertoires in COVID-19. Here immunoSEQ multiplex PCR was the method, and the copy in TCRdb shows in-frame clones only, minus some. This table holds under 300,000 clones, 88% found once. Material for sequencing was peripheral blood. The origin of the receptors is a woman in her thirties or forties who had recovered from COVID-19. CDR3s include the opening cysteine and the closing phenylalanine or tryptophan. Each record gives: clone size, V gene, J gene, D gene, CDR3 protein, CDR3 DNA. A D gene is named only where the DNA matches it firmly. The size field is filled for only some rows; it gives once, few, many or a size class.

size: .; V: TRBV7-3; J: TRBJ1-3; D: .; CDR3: CASSLILTGVSGGNTIYF; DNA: TGTGCCAGCAGCTTAATCCTTACCGGGGTCTCTGGGGGAAACACCATATATTTT
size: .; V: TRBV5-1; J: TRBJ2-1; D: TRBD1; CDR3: CASSRGTGRYNEQFF; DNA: TGCGCCAGCAGCCGCGGGACAGGCCGGTACAATGAGCAGTTCTTC
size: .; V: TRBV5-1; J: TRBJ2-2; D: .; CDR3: CASSPHTGELFF; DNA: TGCGCCAGCAGCCCTCACACCGGGGAGCTGTTTTTT
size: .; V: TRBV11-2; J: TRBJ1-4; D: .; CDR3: CASSLVLASYPNEKLFF; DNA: TGTGCCAGCAGCTTAGTTTTGGCCTCGTACCCTAATGAAAAACTGTTTTTT
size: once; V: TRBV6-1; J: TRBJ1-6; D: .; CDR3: CASSDGAPYNSPLHF; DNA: TGTGCCAGCAGTGACGGTGCCCCCTATAATTCACCCCTCCACTTT
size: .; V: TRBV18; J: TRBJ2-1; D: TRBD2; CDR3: CASSPQLAYNEQFF; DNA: TGTGCCAGCTCACCACAACTAGCGTACAATGAGCAGTTCTTC
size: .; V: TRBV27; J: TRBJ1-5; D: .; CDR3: CASSFGGVGQPQHF; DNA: TGTGCCAGCAGTTTTGGGGGGGTGGGGCAGCCCCAGCATTTT
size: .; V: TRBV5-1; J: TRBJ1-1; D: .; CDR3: CASRQDSRGRNTEAFF; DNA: TGCGCCAGCAGACAAGACAGCAGGGGAAGGAACACTGAAGCTTTCTTT
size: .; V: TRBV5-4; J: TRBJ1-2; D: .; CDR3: CASSGGLGANYGYTF; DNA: TGTGCCAGCAGCGGGGGACTGGGGGCTAACTATGGCTACACCTTC
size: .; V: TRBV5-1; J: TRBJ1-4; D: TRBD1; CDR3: CASSSGQGGEKLFF; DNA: TGCGCCAGCAGCTCAGGACAGGGCGGTGAAAAACTGTTTTTT
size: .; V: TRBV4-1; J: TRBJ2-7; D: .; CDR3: CASRGESYEQYF; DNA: TGCGCCAGCAGGGGAGAGTCCTACGAGCAGTACTTC
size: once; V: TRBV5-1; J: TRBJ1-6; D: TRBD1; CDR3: CASSPGTGPGGNSPLHF; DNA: TGCGCCAGCAGCCCCGGGACAGGGCCCGGGGGTAATTCACCCCTCCACTTT
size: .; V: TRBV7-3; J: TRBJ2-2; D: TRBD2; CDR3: CASSPHPGGLAGDTGELFF; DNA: TGTGCCAGCAGCCCCCACCCCGGGGGGCTAGCGGGAGACACCGGGGAGCTGTTTTTT
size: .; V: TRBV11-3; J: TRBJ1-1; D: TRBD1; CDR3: CASSLGDRVNTEAFF; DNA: TGTGCCAGCAGCTTAGGGGACAGGGTGAACACTGAAGCTTTCTTT
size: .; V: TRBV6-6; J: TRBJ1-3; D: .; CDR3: CASSYGATSGNTIYF; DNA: TGTGCCAGCAGTTACGGGGCAACTTCTGGAAACACCATATATTTT
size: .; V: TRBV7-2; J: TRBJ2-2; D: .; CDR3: CASSTGGGNTGELFF; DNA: TGTGCCAGCAGTACCGGGGGTGGGAACACCGGGGAGCTGTTTTTT
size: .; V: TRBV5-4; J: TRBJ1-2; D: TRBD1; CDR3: CASSSVPGQYGDGYTF; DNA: TGTGCCAGCAGCTCCGTACCGGGACAGTACGGCGATGGCTACACCTTC
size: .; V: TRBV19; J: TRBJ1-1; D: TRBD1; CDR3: CASSDRGMNTEAFF; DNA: TGTGCCAGTAGTGACAGGGGAATGAACACTGAAGCTTTCTTT
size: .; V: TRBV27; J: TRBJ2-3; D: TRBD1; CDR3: CASSTGGSPKEYF; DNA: TGTGCCAGCTCCACAGGGGGCTCACCAAAGGAGTATTTT